One sample yielded the 29 T cell receptor beta chains listed below, sequenced in a study of blood T cell repertoires in COVID-19. Method: immunoSEQ multiplex PCR; TCRdb's copy keeps in-frame clones and lacks some. This table holds about 380,000 clones, around 87% found once. The sample comprised PBMCs or T cells enriched from blood (not recorded which). These receptors originate from a man aged 25-40 years who had recovered from COVID-19.

The rearrangement uses TRBV6-2 or TRBV6-3 and TRBJ2-7, with 8 bases that match TRBD2. This CDR3 contains 16 residues. With V trimmed by 0 bases and J by 0 bases, 4 bases remained unmatched. Germline V gives CDR1 MNHEY, CDR2 SVGEGT. This chain's CDR3 is CASSYSSGGSSYEQYF. The CDR3 DNA follows: TGTGCCAGCAGTTACTCGAGCGGGGGTAGCTCCTACGAGCAGTACTTC.

The gene calls are TRBV9 and TRBJ2-7, with D tentatively TRBD2 (6 bases). V lost 4 bases to trimming and J lost 3 bases, with 17 bases between them. In germline, CDR1 is SGDLS, CDR2 YYNGEE. CDR3 size: 15 residues. The CDR3 coding sequence is TGTGCCAGCAGCATCGAGGATGGGGGGATCTACGAGCAGTACTTC. As protein: CASSIEDGGIYEQYF.

CDR3 region: CASSKIGDTQYF. CDR3 in DNA: TGTGCCAGCAGCAAGATCGGAGATACGCAGTATTTT. The chain couples TRBV11-2 to TRBJ2-3; no clear D gene. The CDR3 length is 12 residues. The germline V gene has CDR1 SGHAT and CDR2 FQNNGV. V dropped 5 bases and J dropped 5 bases, with 8 bases sitting between them.

The J gene is TRBJ1-2, the V gene TRBV7-9; D uncertain. Trimming pared 4 bases from V and 8 bases from J, leaving 17 bases between. CDR1 is SEHNR, CDR2 FQNEAQ, per germline (reference sequence). The CDR3 length is 14 residues. The CDR3 reads CASSYPEGWEGYTF. The CDR3 DNA follows: TGTGCCAGCAGCTACCCGGAGGGATGGGAGGGCTACACCTTC. The full variable domain, completed using reference TRBV7-9 and TRBJ1-2, is DTGVSQNPRHKITKRGQNVTFRCDPISEHNRLYWYRQTLGQGPEFLTYFQNEAQLEKSRLLSDRFSAERPKGSFSTLEIQRTEQGDSAMYLCASSYPEGWEGYTFGSGTRLTVV.

This rearrangement joins TRBV27 to TRBJ2-4; D is unresolved. Trimming took 4 bases from V and 0 from J, leaving 16 bases between them. Germline V gene data show CDR1 as MNHEY and CDR2 as SMNVEV (reference sequence). The CDR3 is 17 residues long. CDR3 protein: CASSSALEQAAKNIQYF. The CDR3 coding sequence is TGTGCCAGCAGTTCTGCCCTTGAGCAGGCAGCCAAAAACATTCAGTACTTC.

This rearrangement joins TRBV20-1 to TRBJ1-1, with D maybe TRBD1 (6 bases). With 5 bases removed from V and 7 bases from J, the gap between germline ends came to 11 bases. CDR1 DFQATT and CDR2 SNEGSKA come from the germline V gene (reference sequence). The CDR3 spans 11 residues. The CDR3 DNA reads TGCAGTGCTGCCTCGGGACATGAAGCTTTCTTT. This sequence encodes CSAASGHEAFF.

The CDR3 loop is CASSLDKEYEQYF. The CDR3 DNA reads as TGCGCCAGCAGCTTGGACAAAGAATACGAGCAGTACTTC. The chain links TRBV5-1 to TRBJ2-7, with D uncertain. Trimming pared 0 bases from V and 4 bases from J, leaving 8 bases between. CDR3 length: 13 residues. Germline V lookup: CDR1 SGHRS, CDR2 YFSETQ.

The CDR3 loop reads CASSAEGPVRNTIYF. The CDR3, as DNA: TGTGCCAGCAGCGCGGAGGGCCCCGTTAGAAACACCATATATTTT. V gene TRBV9 combines with J gene TRBJ1-3, with D hard to call. Germline CDR1 and CDR2: SGDLS and YYNGEE. Between the trimmed V and J ends, which lost 3 bases and 5 bases, there was a span of 15 bases. This CDR3 comprises 15 residues.

This clone was seen once. The chain joins TRBV10-3 to TRBJ1-2, with D hard to call. This CDR3 spans 13 amino acids. V dropped 6 bases and J dropped 2 bases, with 10 bases sitting between them. Germline CDR1 is ENHRY and CDR2 is SYGVKD. In nucleotides, the CDR3 is TGTGCCATCAGCAATGACATGAACTATGGCTACACCTTC. This translates into CAISNDMNYGYTF.

V usage is TRBV12-2 and J usage is TRBJ1-2; whether TRBD1, the table's D call, matches the DNA was not checked. TRBV12-2 is listed as a pseudogene. The CDR3 is 14 residues long. In nucleotides, the CDR3 is TGTGCAAGTCGCTTCAGGGGATCTAACTATGGCTACACCTTC. Amino acids: CASRFRGSNYGYTF.

The chain joins TRBV30 to TRBJ1-2; TRBD1 might be the D (5 bases). Germline V lookup: CDR1 GTSNPN, CDR2 SVGIG (reference sequence). The CDR3 is made up of 14 amino acids. V gave up 0 bases and J gave up 3 bases, with 11 bases separating them. In DNA, the CDR3 is TGTGCCTGGAGTGTACTTGGGGCTCACTATGGCTACACCTTC. It encodes CAWSVLGAHYGYTF.

The V call is TRBV7-9, the J call TRBJ2-5; D may be TRBD1 (5 bases). The CDR3 covers 14 residues. The germline CDR1 and CDR2 sequences are SEHNR and FQNEAQ (reference sequence). Trimming removed 3 bases from V and 2 bases from J, with 10 bases in between. CDR3 DNA: TGTGCCAGCAGCTTCGCCGACAGACAAGAGACCCAGTACTTC. This codes for CASSFADRQETQYF.

This chain links TRBV29-1 with TRBJ1-2; D not certain. Germline CDR1 reads SQVTM; CDR2 reads ANQGSEA. Trimming stripped 4 bases from V and 3 bases from J, with 9 bases between. The CDR3 spans 12 residues. The CDR3 DNA reads TGCAGCGTTGCGAAGACTGACTATGGCTACACCTTC. It translates to CSVAKTDYGYTF.

The chain combines TRBV7-9 with TRBJ1-4; 7 bases match TRBD1. Germline V CDR1 and CDR2: SEHNR, FQNEAQ (reference sequence). With 5 bases clipped from V and 5 bases from J, the junction kept 2 bases outside the gene matches. CDR3 length: 13 amino acids. The CDR3 here is CASSQDRNEKLFF. The CDR3 DNA reads TGTGCCAGCAGCCAGGACAGGAATGAAAAACTGTTTTTT.

This rearrangement joins TRBV30 to TRBJ1-2; 8 bases agree with TRBD1. Looked up from germline, CDR1 is GTSNPN and CDR2 is SVGIG (reference sequence). The trim removed 5 bases at V and 5 bases at J, leaving 4 bases unmatched. This CDR3 has 12 residues. The CDR3: CAWGQGGYGYTF. The CDR3 coding sequence is TGTGCCTGGGGACAGGGTGGGTATGGCTACACCTTC.

The chain carries TRBV29-1 and TRBJ2-3, with D maybe TRBD1 (5 bases). CDR1 is SQVTM and CDR2 is ANQGSEA in the germline V gene. The length of the CDR3 is 14 residues. Trimming took 2 bases from V and 2 from J, leaving 11 bases between them. The CDR3 region is CSVEWGQVTDTQYF. CDR3 DNA sequence: TGCAGCGTTGAATGGGGCCAGGTCACAGATACGCAGTATTTT.

This clone appeared a few times. The chain is built from TRBV19 and TRBJ1-1; D might be TRBD1 (6 bases). CDR3 length: 13 residues. Germline V gene sequence: CDR1 LNHDA, CDR2 SQIVND (reference sequence). Trimming stripped 6 bases from V and 4 bases from J, with 12 bases between. CDR3 loop: CASRTGLATEAFF. The CDR3 DNA reads TGTGCCAGTAGGACAGGATTGGCCACTGAAGCTTTCTTT.

The chain uses TRBV7-9 and TRBJ1-5, with a tentative D call TRBD1 (5 bases). This CDR3 has 13 residues. The germline V and J ends were trimmed by 5 bases and 5 bases, with 10 bases remaining between them. Germline loops: CDR1 SEHNR, CDR2 FQNEAQ (reference sequence). The CDR3 protein is CASSPTGYQPQHF. The CDR3 nucleotides read TGTGCCAGCAGCCCCACAGGATATCAGCCCCAGCATTTT.

V and J are TRBV6-1 and TRBJ2-3, with D perhaps TRBD1 (6 bases). Germline lookup yields CDR1 MNHNS and CDR2 SASEGT. V was trimmed by 1 base and J by 4 bases, leaving 18 bases between them. The CDR3 loop spans 17 amino acids. CDR3 nucleotide sequence: TGTGCCAGCAGTGAAGGGCTTACAGGGAAGAGGGCAGATACGCAGTATTTT. It is translated as CASSEGLTGKRADTQYF.

V usage is TRBV25-1 and J usage is TRBJ2-7, with a weak D call TRBD1 (6 bases). The germline V gene has CDR1 MGHDK and CDR2 SYGVNS. The ends were cut back, 6 bases at V and 7 bases at J, with 16 bases in the middle. This CDR3 comprises 13 residues. This chain's CDR3 is CASSRTALSEQYF. Here the CDR3 DNA reads TGTGCCAGCAGCAGGACAGCCCTCTCTGAGCAGTACTTC.

V and J are TRBV5-1 and TRBJ2-1, with 12 bases aligning to TRBD2. V lost 3 bases to trimming and J lost 3 bases; unmatched junction nucleotides: 4. Germline V gene lookup returns CDR1 SGHRS and CDR2 YFSETQ. The CDR3 is 16 amino acids. The CDR3 loop reads CASSWGLAGYYNEQFF. CDR3 coding DNA: TGCGCCAGCAGCTGGGGACTAGCGGGTTACTACAATGAGCAGTTCTTC.

The rearrangement links TRBV11-3 to TRBJ2-1, with TRBD2 matching 15 bases. CDR3 size: 18 residues. Germline V gene sequence: CDR1 SGHNT, CDR2 YENEEA. J was trimmed by 5 bases and V by 2 bases; bases with no gene match: 7. DNA of the CDR3: TGTGCCAGCAGCTTAACCGGGACTAGCGGGGGGCGGGACAATGAGCAGTTCTTC. Encoded protein: CASSLTGTSGGRDNEQFF.

The chain links TRBV5-1 to TRBJ2-7, with TRBD1 identical over 7 bases. The length of the CDR3 is 14 residues. The V and J ends lost 4 bases and 7 bases, in that order; junction bases with no gene match: 11. Germline-derived CDR1 and CDR2 are SGHRS and YFSETQ. CDR3 nucleotides: TGCGCCAGCAGCCGTAGACAGGGTCTAGGGGAGCAGTACTTC. This sequence encodes CASSRRQGLGEQYF.

In the case of this clone: Other DNA sequences in this sample translate to the same CDR3. This chain connects TRBV7-3 to TRBJ2-3; 9 nucleotides match TRBD2. The junction had 5 bases not matched to a gene; V was cut back by 5 bases and J by 2 bases. Germline assignment: CDR1 SGHTA and CDR2 FQGTGA. The CDR3 totals 15 residues. The CDR3 DNA reads as TGTGCCAGCAGCCCCCTAGCGGGGTCCACAGATACGCAGTATTTT. It codes for CASSPLAGSTDTQYF.

This clone was picked up a small number of times. V and J are TRBV6-2 or TRBV6-3 and TRBJ2-3; 10 bases are a match to TRBD1. CDR3 size: 15 residues. Trimming cost V 6 bases and J 4 bases; bases outside gene matches: 7. Germline V gene lookup returns CDR1 MNHEY and CDR2 SVGEGT. CDR3: CASSGGTGDADTQYF. CDR3 nucleotides: TGTGCCAGCAGCGGGGGGACAGGGGATGCAGATACGCAGTATTTT.

The CDR3 is CASSLDRVGQPQHF. For the CDR3, the DNA is TGTGCCAGCTCATTGGACAGGGTTGGTCAGCCCCAGCATTTT. This rearrangement joins TRBV18 to TRBJ1-5; TRBD1 matches 8 bases. V shed 5 bases, J shed 6 bases, and the junction held 6 bases outside the gene matches. This CDR3 comprises 14 residues. Germline V gives CDR1 KGHSH, CDR2 LQKENI.

About this clone: At one of its ends the junction is not consistent with the germline gene, which may arise from a read error. The chain is built from TRBV7-7 and TRBJ2-1; 9 bases fit TRBD2. The germline V gene encodes CDR1 SSHAT and CDR2 FNYEAQ (reference sequence). CDR3 length: 16 amino acids. CDR3 loop: CASSSAGGQSLNEQFF. The CDR3 DNA is TGTGCTAGCAGCTCCGCGGGGGGGCAATCCCTCAACGAGCAGTTCTTC.

The chain uses TRBV5-6 and TRBJ2-4, with no clear D. CDR1 SGHDT and CDR2 YYEEEE come from the germline V gene. The germline V and J ends were trimmed by 1 base and 1 base, with 6 bases remaining between them. There are 14 residues in the CDR3. DNA of the CDR3: TGTGCCAGCAGCTTGCTTCAGGCCAAAAACATTCAGTACTTC. Its translation is CASSLLQAKNIQYF.

V usage is TRBV13 and J usage is TRBJ2-2, with 7 bases identical to TRBD1. Germline CDR1 PRHDT, CDR2 FYEKMQ (reference sequence). There are 12 residues in the CDR3. Trimming cost V 5 bases and J 6 bases; bases outside gene matches: 0. As DNA, the CDR3 is TGTGCCAGCAGCCAGGGGGCCGGGGAGCTGTTTTTT. Protein product: CASSQGAGELFF.